This T cell receptor (beta chain) comes out of a study of shared clonotypes between healthy human individuals. From germline, CDR1 is SEHNR and CDR2 FQNEAQ (reference sequence). This CDR3 has 17 amino acids. Between the trimmed V and J ends, which lost 1 base and 3 bases, there was a span of 18 bases. Profiling relied on immunoSEQ multiplex PCR, and the TCRdb table lists in-frame clones only, not all of them. This table has around 2.5 million clones, approximately 94% appearing once. This sequence was found in a young man in good health. Some clones in this sample may be carry-over from other donors' samples. Sample: naive CD4+ T cells from PBMCs. Documented subset: CD45RA+ positively selected. The rearrangement joins TRBV7-9 to TRBJ1-1; a possible D gene is TRBD1 (5 bases). The DNA of the CDR3 is TGTGCCAGCAGCTTAGATCCAGGGAGAGGGGAGGACACTGAAGCTTTCTTT. Encoded protein: CASSLDPGRGEDTEAFF.